This T cell receptor beta chain stems from a study of CD8 T cells in cerebrospinal fluid in Alzheimer's disease. No DNA is given; TCRdb re-called the 10x single-cell sequencing reads and lists each CDR3 protein once. The ten most abundant clones cover around 7.9% of a sample with roughly 1,200 distinct CDR3 sequences. Participants were all in good physical condition and free of acute infection. The CDR3 length is 17 residues. The chain has TRBV12-3 or TRBV12-4 and TRBJ2-1; TCRdb's assignment of TRBD1 cannot be checked, as there is no DNA. Sequences were obtained from cerebrospinal fluid. This TCR was recovered from a human donor with Alzheimer's disease. This CDR3 is CASSLVVTGVASNEQFF.